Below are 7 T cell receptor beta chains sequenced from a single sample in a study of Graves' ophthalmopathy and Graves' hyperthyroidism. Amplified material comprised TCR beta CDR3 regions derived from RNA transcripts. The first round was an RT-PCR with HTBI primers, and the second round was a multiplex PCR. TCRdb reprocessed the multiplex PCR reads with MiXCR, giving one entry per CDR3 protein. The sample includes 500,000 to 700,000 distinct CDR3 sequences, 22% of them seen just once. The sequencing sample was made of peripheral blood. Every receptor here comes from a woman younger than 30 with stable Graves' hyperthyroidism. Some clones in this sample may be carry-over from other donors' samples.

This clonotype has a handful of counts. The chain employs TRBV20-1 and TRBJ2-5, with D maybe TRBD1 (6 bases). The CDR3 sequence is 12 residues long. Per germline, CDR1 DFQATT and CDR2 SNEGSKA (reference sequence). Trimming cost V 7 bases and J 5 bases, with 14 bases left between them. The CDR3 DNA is TGCAGTGTTCAGGGGCAGTCGGAGACCCAGTACTTC. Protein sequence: CSVQGQSETQYF.

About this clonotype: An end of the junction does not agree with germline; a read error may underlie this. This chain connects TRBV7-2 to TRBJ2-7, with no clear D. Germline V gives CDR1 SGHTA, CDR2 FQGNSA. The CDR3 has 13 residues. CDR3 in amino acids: CPSSPARSYEQYF. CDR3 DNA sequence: TGTCCCAGCAGCCCCGCTAGGTCCTACGAGCAGTACTTC.

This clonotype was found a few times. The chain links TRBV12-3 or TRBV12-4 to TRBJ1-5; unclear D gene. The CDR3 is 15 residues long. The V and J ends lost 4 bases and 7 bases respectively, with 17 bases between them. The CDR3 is CASSSRRGLRQPQHF. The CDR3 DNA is TGTGCCAGCAGTTCCCGCAGAGGTTTGAGACAGCCCCAGCATTTT.

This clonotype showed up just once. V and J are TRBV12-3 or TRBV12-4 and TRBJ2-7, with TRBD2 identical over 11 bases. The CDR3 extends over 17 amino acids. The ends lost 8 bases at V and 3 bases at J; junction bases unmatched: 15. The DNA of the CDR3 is TGTGCCAGCTCCCTCACTAGCGGGGGCGATCAACTCTACGAGCAGTACTTC. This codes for CASSLTSGGDQLYEQYF.

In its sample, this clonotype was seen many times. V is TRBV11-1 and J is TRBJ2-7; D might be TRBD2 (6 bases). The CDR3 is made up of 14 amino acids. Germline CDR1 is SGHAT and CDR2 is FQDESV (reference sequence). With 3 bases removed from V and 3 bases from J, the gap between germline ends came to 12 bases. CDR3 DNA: TGTGCCAGCAGCTTTCTAGCGAGAGACTACGAGCAGTACTTC. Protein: CASSFLARDYEQYF. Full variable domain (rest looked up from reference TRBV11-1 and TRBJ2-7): EAEVAQSPRYKITEKSQAVAFWCDPISGHATLYWYRQILGQGPELLVQFQDESVVDDSQLPKDRFSAERLKGVDSTLKIQPAELGDSAMYLCASSFLARDYEQYFGPGTRLTVT.

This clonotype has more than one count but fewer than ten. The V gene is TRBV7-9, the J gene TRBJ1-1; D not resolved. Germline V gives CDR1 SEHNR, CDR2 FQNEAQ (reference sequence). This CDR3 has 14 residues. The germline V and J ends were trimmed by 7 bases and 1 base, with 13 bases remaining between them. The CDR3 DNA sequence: TGTGCCAGCAAAAACCGGGGTCCGAACACTGAAGCTTTCTTT. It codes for CASKNRGPNTEAFF.

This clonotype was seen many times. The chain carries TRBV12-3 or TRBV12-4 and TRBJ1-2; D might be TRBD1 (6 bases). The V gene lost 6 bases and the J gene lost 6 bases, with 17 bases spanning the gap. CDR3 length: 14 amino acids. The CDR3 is CASRWEGGRDGYTF. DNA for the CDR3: TGTGCCAGCAGGTGGGAGGGGGGAAGGGATGGCTACACCTTC.